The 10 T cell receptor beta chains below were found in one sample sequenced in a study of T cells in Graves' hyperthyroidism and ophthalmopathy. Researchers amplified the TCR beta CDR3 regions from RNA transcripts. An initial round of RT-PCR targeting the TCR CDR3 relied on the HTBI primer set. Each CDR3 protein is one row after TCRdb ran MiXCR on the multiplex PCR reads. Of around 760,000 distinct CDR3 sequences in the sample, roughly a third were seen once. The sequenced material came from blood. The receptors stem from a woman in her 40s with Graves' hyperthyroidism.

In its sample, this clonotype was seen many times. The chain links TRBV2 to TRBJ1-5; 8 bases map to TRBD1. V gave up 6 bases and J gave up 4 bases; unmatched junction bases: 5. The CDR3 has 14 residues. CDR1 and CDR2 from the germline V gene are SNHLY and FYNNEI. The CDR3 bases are TGTGCCAGCAGGTGGACAGGGCTGAATCAGCCCCAGCATTTT. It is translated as CASRWTGLNQPQHF.

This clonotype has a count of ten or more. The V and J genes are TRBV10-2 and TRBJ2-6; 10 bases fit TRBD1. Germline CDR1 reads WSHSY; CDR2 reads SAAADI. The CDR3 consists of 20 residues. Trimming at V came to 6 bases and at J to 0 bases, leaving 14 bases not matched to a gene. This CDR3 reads CASRPTPGQGTSSGANVLTF. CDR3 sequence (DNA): TGCGCCAGCAGGCCTACACCGGGACAGGGGACAAGCTCTGGGGCCAACGTCCTGACTTTC.

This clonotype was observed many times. As DNA, the CDR3 is TGCAGTGCTGAGCCCCAACAGGAATCGGGACAGCCCCAGCATTTT. It is translated as CSAEPQQESGQPQHF. V and J are TRBV20-1 and TRBJ1-5; possibly TRBD1 for D (5 bases). CDR3 length: 15 amino acids. The germline V gene has CDR1 DFQATT and CDR2 SNEGSKA (reference sequence). Between the trimmed V and J ends, which lost 5 bases and 7 bases, there was a span of 21 bases.

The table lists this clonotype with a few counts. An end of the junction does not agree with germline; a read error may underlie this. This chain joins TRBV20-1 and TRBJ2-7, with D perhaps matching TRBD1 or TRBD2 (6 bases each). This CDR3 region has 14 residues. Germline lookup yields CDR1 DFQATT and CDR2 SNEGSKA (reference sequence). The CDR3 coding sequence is TGCAGTGCTATGTCAGGGGAGGTCTCCTACGGGCAGTACTTC. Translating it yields CSAMSGEVSYGQYF.

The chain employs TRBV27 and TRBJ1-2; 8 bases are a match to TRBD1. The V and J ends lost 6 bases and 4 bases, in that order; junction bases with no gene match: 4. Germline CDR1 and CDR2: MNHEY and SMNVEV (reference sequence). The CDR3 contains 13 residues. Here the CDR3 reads CASRGDRRYGYTF. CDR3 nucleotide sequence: TGTGCCAGCAGGGGGGACAGGCGCTATGGCTACACCTTC.

CDR3: CSPSGTGGETQYF. The CDR3 DNA reads as TGCAGTCCGAGCGGGACAGGAGGAGAGACCCAGTACTTC. The gene calls are TRBV20-1 and TRBJ2-5; D possibly corresponds to TRBD1 (8 bases). This CDR3 comprises 13 residues. The germline V and J ends were trimmed by 8 bases and 4 bases, with 17 bases remaining between them. Germline V lookup: CDR1 DFQATT, CDR2 SNEGSKA (reference sequence).

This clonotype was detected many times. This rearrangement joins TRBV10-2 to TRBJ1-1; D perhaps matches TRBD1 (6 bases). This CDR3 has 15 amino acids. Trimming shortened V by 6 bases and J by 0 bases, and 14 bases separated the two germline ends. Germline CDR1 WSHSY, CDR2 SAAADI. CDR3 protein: CASRVTQGMNTEAFF. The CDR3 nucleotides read TGCGCCAGCAGGGTTACACAGGGCATGAACACTGAAGCTTTCTTT.

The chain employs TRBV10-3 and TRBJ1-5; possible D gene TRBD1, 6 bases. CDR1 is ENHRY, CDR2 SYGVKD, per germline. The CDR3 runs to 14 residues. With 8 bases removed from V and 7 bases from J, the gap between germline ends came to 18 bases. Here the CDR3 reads CAISEGGNEQPQHF. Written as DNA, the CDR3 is TGTGCCATCTCCGAAGGGGGAAACGAACAGCCCCAGCATTTT.

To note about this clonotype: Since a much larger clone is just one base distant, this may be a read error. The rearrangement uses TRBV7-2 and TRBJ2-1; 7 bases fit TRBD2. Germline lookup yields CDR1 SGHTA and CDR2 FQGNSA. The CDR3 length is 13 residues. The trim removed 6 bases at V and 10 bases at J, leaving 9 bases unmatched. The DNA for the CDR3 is TGTGCCAGCAGGAAGCGGGACTCTAACGAGCAGTTCTTC. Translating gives CASRKRDSNEQFF.

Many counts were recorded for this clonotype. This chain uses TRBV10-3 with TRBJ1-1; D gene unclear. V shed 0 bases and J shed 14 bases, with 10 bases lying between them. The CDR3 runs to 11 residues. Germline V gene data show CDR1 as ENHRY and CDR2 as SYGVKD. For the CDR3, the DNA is TGTGCCATCAGTGAGTCGAATCGGCCATTCTTT. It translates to CAISESNRPFF.